These 17 T cell receptor beta chains were all obtained from the same sample, sequenced in a study of TIL therapy for anti-PD-1-resistant metastatic lung cancer. Indicated time point: pre-treatment sample, taken before nivolumab and TIL therapy. Sequencing used immunoSEQ v3. Libraries were prepared by immunoSEQ multiplex PCR; TCRdb keeps only in-frame clonotypes and omits some of them. The table has roughly 57,000 clones, 80% to 90% seen once. The sample consisted of blood, taken at baseline. The source is a person between 30 and 80 years old with non-small cell lung cancer.

The gene calls are TRBV4-3 and TRBJ1-4; 7 bases are shared with TRBD1. There are 14 residues in the CDR3. The V segment lost 0 bases and the J segment 7 bases; nucleotides outside the gene matches: 2. In germline, CDR1 is LGHNA, CDR2 YSLEER. The CDR3 DNA is TGCGCCAGCAGCCAAGATAGGGGGCGTGAAAAACTGTTTTTT. Translating gives CASSQDRGREKLFF.

This sequence joins TRBV11-1 and TRBJ2-1; 11 bases fit TRBD2. This CDR3 is built from 16 residues. CDR1 SGHAT and CDR2 FQDESV come from the germline V gene (reference sequence). Trimming removed 1 base from V and 7 bases from J; junction bases left unmatched: 6. The CDR3 DNA reads TGTGCCAGCAGCTTAGATCCTAGCGGGAGGATTAATGAGCAGTTCTTC. Protein product: CASSLDPSGRINEQFF.

V gene TRBV7-6 combines with J gene TRBJ2-3; 8 bases line up with TRBD1. Looked up from germline, CDR1 is SGHVS and CDR2 is FNYEAQ. The J segment lost 5 bases and the V segment lost 0 bases, leaving 4 bases of the junction unmatched. The length of the CDR3 is 15 residues. The CDR3: CASSLAPDRGDTQYF. As DNA, the CDR3 is TGTGCCAGCAGCTTAGCGCCCGACAGGGGAGATACGCAGTATTTT.

The chain is built from TRBV24-1 and TRBJ2-7; weak D call: TRBD2 (5 bases). Germline V CDR1 and CDR2: KGHDR, SFDVKD. With 3 bases removed from V and 6 bases from J, the gap between germline ends came to 17 bases. This CDR3 comprises 15 residues. CDR3 amino acids: CATSDPRSTGGEQYF. The CDR3 DNA follows: TGTGCCACCAGTGATCCCCGTAGCACCGGAGGCGAGCAGTACTTC.

This clone was recorded a few times. The genes are TRBV4-1 and TRBJ1-5, with D possibly matching TRBD1 (5 bases). The V gene lost 4 bases and the J gene lost 1 base, with 11 bases spanning the gap. The CDR3 spans 15 residues. Germline-derived CDR1 and CDR2 are MGHRA and YSYEKL. The CDR3 nucleotides are TGCGCCAGCAGCCCCGTTCGGGACAGCAATCAGCCCCAGCATTTT. Translation gives CASSPVRDSNQPQHF.

The chain links TRBV11-2 to TRBJ2-2; D is perhaps TRBD1 or TRBD2 (5 bases each). There are 17 residues in the CDR3. V gave up 5 bases and J gave up 4 bases, with 20 bases separating them. The germline V gene has CDR1 SGHAT and CDR2 FQNNGV. The CDR3 is CASSPRFRGTGTGELFF. The CDR3 region has the DNA TGTGCCAGCAGCCCCAGGTTTCGGGGCACGGGCACCGGGGAGCTGTTTTTT. The entire variable domain, with the rest obtained from reference TRBV11-2 and TRBJ2-2, is as follows: EAGVAQSPRYKIIEKRQSVAFWCNPISGHATLYWYQQILGQGPKLLIQFQNNGVVDDSQLPKDRFSAERLKGVDSTLKIQPAKLEDSAVYLCASSPRFRGTGTGELFFGEGSRLTVL.

This chain uses TRBV28 with TRBJ1-5; TRBD1 matches at 9 bases. This CDR3 is built from 16 residues. Germline V gives CDR1 MDHEN, CDR2 SYDVKM. V dropped 7 bases and J dropped 4; count of bases not matched to a gene: 11. DNA for the CDR3: TGTGCCAGCATAGGTGGACAGGGGCTTGGTAATCAGCCCCAGCATTTT. It yields the protein CASIGGQGLGNQPQHF.

The CDR3 bases are TGCGCCAGCAGCTTGGCCAGACCGGGCAGGGAGCGTAATGGCTACACCTTC. Translated: CASSLARPGRERNGYTF. The chain carries TRBV5-1 and TRBJ1-2; D is perhaps TRBD1 (5 bases). Germline lookup yields CDR1 SGHRS and CDR2 YFSETQ. The CDR3 runs to 17 residues. Trimming pared 0 bases from V and 6 bases from J, leaving 21 bases between.

This chain uses TRBV28 with TRBJ2-6; D uncertain. The V gene lost 6 bases and the J gene lost 3 bases, with 6 bases spanning the gap. This CDR3 is 13 amino acids long. The germline V gene encodes CDR1 MDHEN and CDR2 SYDVKM. CDR3 region: CASSPYGANVLTF. CDR3 coding DNA: TGTGCCAGCAGCCCTTATGGGGCCAACGTCCTGACTTTC.

This chain connects TRBV2 to TRBJ2-1, with unresolved D. The CDR3 extends over 13 amino acids. V was shortened by 4 bases and J by 3 bases, with 7 bases between the two germline ends. Germline loops: CDR1 SNHLY, CDR2 FYNNEI. CDR3 sequence: CASSAAVYNEQFF. Written as DNA, the CDR3 is TGTGCCAGCAGTGCTGCGGTCTACAATGAGCAGTTCTTC.

V and J are TRBV24-1 and TRBJ2-1; 11 bases line up with TRBD2. CDR1 is KGHDR, CDR2 SFDVKD, per germline. The J segment lost 7 bases and the V segment lost 3 bases, leaving 4 bases of the junction unmatched. CDR3 length: 15 amino acids. CDR3 sequence (DNA): TGTGCCACCAGTGATCCGGGACTAGCGGCTAATGAGCAGTTCTTC. Its translation is CATSDPGLAANEQFF.

This chain links TRBV4-1 with TRBJ2-6; no reliable D call. The V end was cut by 0 bases, the J end by 2 bases, with 11 bases between. The germline gives CDR1 MGHRA, CDR2 YSYEKL. The CDR3 covers 17 residues. CDR3 loop: CASSQDPTSTGANVLTF. CDR3 DNA: TGCGCCAGCAGCCAAGATCCTACGTCTACTGGGGCCAACGTCCTGACTTTC.

CDR3 sequence (DNA): TGTGCCAGCAGTCGAGGGGGCGTCACTGAAGCTTTCTTT. Its protein is CASSRGGVTEAFF. The chain links TRBV6-2 or TRBV6-3 to TRBJ1-1; 7 nucleotides match TRBD1. The CDR3 runs to 13 residues. CDR1 is MNHEY and CDR2 is SVGEGT in the germline V gene. The junction had 4 bases not matched to a gene; V was cut back by 5 bases and J by 4 bases.

The chain uses TRBV7-2 and TRBJ2-3; D not certain. In germline, CDR1 is SGHTA, CDR2 FQGNSA. The V end was cut by 5 bases, the J end by 2 bases, with 8 bases between. The CDR3 is 13 residues long. CDR3 sequence (DNA): TGTGCCAGCAGCGTGGGTTACACAGATACGCAGTATTTT. Amino acids: CASSVGYTDTQYF.

This chain joins TRBV7-2 and TRBJ2-2; 9 bases agree with TRBD2. This CDR3 contains 16 residues. V was clipped by 2 bases and J by 4 bases; unmatched bases: 5. Germline CDR1 and CDR2: SGHTA and FQGNSA. The CDR3 loop is CASSLQAGGPTGELFF. In DNA form, the CDR3 reads TGTGCCAGCAGCTTACAGGCGGGAGGGCCCACCGGGGAGCTGTTTTTT.

This rearrangement joins TRBV19 to TRBJ2-7; D gene uncertain. V was clipped by 4 bases and J by 6 bases, with 10 bases between them. This CDR3 region has 12 residues. From germline, CDR1 is LNHDA and CDR2 SQIVND (reference sequence). CDR3 amino acids: CASSRWTGEQYF. As DNA, the CDR3 is TGTGCCAGTAGTAGATGGACGGGCGAGCAGTACTTC. Full variable domain (outside the CDR3, taken from reference TRBV19 and TRBJ2-7): DGGITQSPKYLFRKEGQNVTLSCEQNLNHDAMYWYRQDPGQGLRLIYYSQIVNDFQKGDIAEGYSVSREKKESFPLTVTSAQKNPTAFYLCASSRWTGEQYFGPGTRLTVT.

The chain recombines TRBV19 with TRBJ1-3; 7 nucleotides align to TRBD1. This CDR3 spans 17 amino acids. Germline V CDR1 and CDR2: LNHDA, SQIVND (reference sequence). Germline trimming cut 5 bases from V and 0 bases from J; bases unmatched to any gene: 10. CDR3 bases: TGTGCCAGTAGTCCATGGGGACAGTCCTTCTCTGGAAACACCATATATTTT. Amino acid sequence: CASSPWGQSFSGNTIYF.